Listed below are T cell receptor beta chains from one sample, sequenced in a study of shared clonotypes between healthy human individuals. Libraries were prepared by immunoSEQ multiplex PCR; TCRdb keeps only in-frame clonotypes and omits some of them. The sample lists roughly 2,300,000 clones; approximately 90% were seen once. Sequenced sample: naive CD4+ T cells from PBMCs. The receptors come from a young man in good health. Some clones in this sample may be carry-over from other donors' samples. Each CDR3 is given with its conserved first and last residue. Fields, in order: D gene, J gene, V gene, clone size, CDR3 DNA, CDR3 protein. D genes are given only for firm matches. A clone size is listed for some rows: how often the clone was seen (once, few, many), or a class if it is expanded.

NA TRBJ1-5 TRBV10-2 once TGCGCCAGCAGTACGGACTTCAATCAGCCCCAGCATTTT CASSTDFNQPQHF
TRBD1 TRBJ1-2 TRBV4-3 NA TGCGCCAGCAGCCGCAGGGGGAACTATGGCTACACCTTC CASSRRGNYGYTF
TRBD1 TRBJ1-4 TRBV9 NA TGTGCCAGCAGCGTAGCGATGGGACAGGGTTATTCTGAAAAACTGTTTTTT CASSVAMGQGYSEKLFF
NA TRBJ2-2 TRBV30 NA TGTGCCTGGAGCAGGGGTTTGGACACCGGGGAGCTGTTTTTT CAWSRGLDTGELFF
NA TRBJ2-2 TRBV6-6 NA TGTGCCAGCAGTTTCCCCGTCACCGGGGAGCTGTTTTTT CASSFPVTGELFF
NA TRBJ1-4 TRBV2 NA TGTGCCAGCACGCAAACAGGGTGGACGGAACTGTTTTTT CASTQTGWTELFF
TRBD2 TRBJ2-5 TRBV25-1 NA TGTGCCAGCAGCGCCGGGACTAGCGGGAGGTTAAGGGAGACCCAGTACTTC CASSAGTSGRLRETQYF
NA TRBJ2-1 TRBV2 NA TGTGCCAGCAGTAGACTCGCAAGCTCCTACAATGAGCAGTTCTTC CASSRLASSYNEQFF
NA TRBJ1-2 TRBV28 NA TGTGCCAGCAGTTTGGGCAGCGCGGTTGATGGCTACACCTTC CASSLGSAVDGYTF
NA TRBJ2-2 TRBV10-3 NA TGTGCCACGGCCTCGGGCGGGGAGCTGTTTTTT CATASGGELFF
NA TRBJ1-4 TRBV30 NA TGTGCCTGGAGTGTAGGGGGTGAAAAACTGTTTTTT CAWSVGGEKLFF
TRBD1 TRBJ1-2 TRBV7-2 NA TGTGCCAGCAGCCGACAGGGGGTGAATGTGGGGAACTATGGCTACACCTTC CASSRQGVNVGNYGYTF
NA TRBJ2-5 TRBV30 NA TGTGCCTGGAGTCCCCCAGGAGAGACCCAGTACTTC CAWSPPGETQYF
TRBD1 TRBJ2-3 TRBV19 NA TGTGCCAGTAGTAATGTTGGGACAGGGACAGATACGCAGTATTTT CASSNVGTGTDTQYF
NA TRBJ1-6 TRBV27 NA TGTGCCAGCAGAGCGACCGTTTATAATTCACCCCTCCACTTT CASRATVYNSPLHF
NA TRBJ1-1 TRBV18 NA TGTGCCAGCTCAGAGGCCCAGAACACTGAAGCTTTCTTT CASSEAQNTEAFF
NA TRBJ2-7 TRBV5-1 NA TGCGCCAGCAGCTTAGGCTCAACCAAAGCCTACGAGCAGTACTTC CASSLGSTKAYEQYF
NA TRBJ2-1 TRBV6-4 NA TGTGCCAGCAGTCTAGCGCCCACATATGAGCAGTTCTTC CASSLAPTYEQFF
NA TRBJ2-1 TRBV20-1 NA TGCAGTGCTAGGTGGGTTAGGCAGTTCTTC CSARWVRQFF
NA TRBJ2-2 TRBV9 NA TGTGCCAGCAGCGTAGTTGGGTCGGTCGCAGCCGGGGAGCTGTTTTTT CASSVVGSVAAGELFF
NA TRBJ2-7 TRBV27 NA TGTGCCAGCAGGGACCGATCCTACGAGCAGTACTTC CASRDRSYEQYF
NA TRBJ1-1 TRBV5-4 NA TGTGCCAGCAGCTTGGATCTCATGAACACTGAAGCTTTCTTT CASSLDLMNTEAFF
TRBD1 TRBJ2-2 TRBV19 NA TGTGCCAGTACCATGGACAGGGGCACCGGGGAGCTGTTTTTT CASTMDRGTGELFF
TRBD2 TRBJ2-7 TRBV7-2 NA TGTGCCAGCAGCTTAGGACTAGCGGGGAGGTACGAGCAGTACTTC CASSLGLAGRYEQYF
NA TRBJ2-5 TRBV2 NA TGTGCCAGCAGTGGTGTGGGGCTGGGGGAGACCCAGTACTTC CASSGVGLGETQYF
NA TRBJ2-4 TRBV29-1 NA TGCAGCGTTGCTCCCCTCTCGGGAAACATTCAGTACTTC CSVAPLSGNIQYF
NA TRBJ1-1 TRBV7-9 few TGTGCCAGCAGTACGGACAGGAACACTGAAGCTTTCTTT CASSTDRNTEAFF
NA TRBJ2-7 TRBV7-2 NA TGTGCCAGCAGCTTCTGGGCGCAGCCTTCCTACGAGCAGTACTTC CASSFWAQPSYEQYF
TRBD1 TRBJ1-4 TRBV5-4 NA TGTGCCAGCAAGGGACAGGGGGCGAATGAAAAACTGTTTTTT CASKGQGANEKLFF
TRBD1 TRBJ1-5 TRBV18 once TGTGCCAGCTCACGCGGGACAGGGGTCAATCAGCCCCAGCATTTT CASSRGTGVNQPQHF
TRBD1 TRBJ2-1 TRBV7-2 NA TGTGCCAGCAGCTCAGGACAGGGGTTGGAACAGTTCTTC CASSSGQGLEQFF
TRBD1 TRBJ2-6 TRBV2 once TGTGCCAGCAACCCGGGACAGGGGGCGCGCGGGGCCAACGTCCTGACTTTC CASNPGQGARGANVLTF
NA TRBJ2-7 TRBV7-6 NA TGTGCCAGCAGCTTAGCGACGGTGGGGGTCGAGCAGTACTTC CASSLATVGVEQYF
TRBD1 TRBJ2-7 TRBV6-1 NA TGTGCCAGCAGTGAAGCAAGGGACAGGAGTTCCTACGAGCAGTACTTC CASSEARDRSSYEQYF
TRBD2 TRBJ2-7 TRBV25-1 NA TGTGCCAGCAGTGAGCCGGGACTAGCGATCTATACCCACTTC CASSEPGLAIYTHF
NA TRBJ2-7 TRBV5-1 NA TGCGCCAGCAGCTTGGTCCCGAACTCCTACGAGCAGTACTTC CASSLVPNSYEQYF
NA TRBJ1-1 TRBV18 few TGTGCCAGCTCGCCGGACCAGAACACTGAAGCTTTCTTT CASSPDQNTEAFF
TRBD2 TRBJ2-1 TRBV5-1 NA TGCGCCAGCAGCTTGAGCCTAGCGGGGAGCTCCTACAATGAGCAGTTCTTC CASSLSLAGSSYNEQFF
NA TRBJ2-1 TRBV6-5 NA TGTGCCAGCAGTTATTCTCGAAACTACAATGAGCAGTTCTTC CASSYSRNYNEQFF
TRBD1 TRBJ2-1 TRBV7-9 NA TGTGCCAGCAGTACCGGGACAGTCAACAATGAGCAGTTCTTC CASSTGTVNNEQFF
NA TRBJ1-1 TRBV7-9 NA TGTGCCAGCAGCTTAGGGGGACGGACTGAAGCTTTCTTT CASSLGGRTEAFF
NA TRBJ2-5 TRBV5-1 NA TGCGCCAGCAGTTTGCAGGGGGAGACCCAGTACTTC CASSLQGETQYF
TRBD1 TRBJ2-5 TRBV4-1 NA TGCGCCAGCAGCCTCCCTAGGGACAGAGGACTTCCCCGTCAAGAGACCCAGTACTTC CASSLPRDRGLPRQETQYF
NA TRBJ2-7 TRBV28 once TGTGCCAGCGCGGACTCCCACTACGAGCAGTACTTC CASADSHYEQYF
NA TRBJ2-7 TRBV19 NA TGTGCCAGTAGTATGTACAGGGACGCGTACGAGCAGTACTTC CASSMYRDAYEQYF
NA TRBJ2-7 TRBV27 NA TGTGCCAGCAGTTTATCGATCAAGCACGAGCAGTACTTC CASSLSIKHEQYF
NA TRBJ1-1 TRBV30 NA TGTGCCTGGAGTCAACGGTTAGACAACACTGAAGCTTTCTTT CAWSQRLDNTEAFF
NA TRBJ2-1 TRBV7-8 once TGTGCCAGCAGCTCCTTAACGACAGGCCAAAGCTCCTACAATGAGCAGTTCTTC CASSSLTTGQSSYNEQFF
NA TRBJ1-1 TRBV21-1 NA TGTGCCAGCAGCAAAGCCGCGGGGAACACTGAAGCTTTCTTT CASSKAAGNTEAFF
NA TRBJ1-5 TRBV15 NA TGTGCCACCAGCAGAGATACGTGGGCAGCCTCCAATCAGCCCCAGCATTTT CATSRDTWAASNQPQHF
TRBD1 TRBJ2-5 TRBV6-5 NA TGTGCCAGCAGGCCATATGGGACAGTTCAAGAGACCCAGTACTTC CASRPYGTVQETQYF
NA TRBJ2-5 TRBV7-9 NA TGTGCCAGCAGCCCTGAAGGGTATGCGGGCTACCAAGAGACCCAGTACTTC CASSPEGYAGYQETQYF
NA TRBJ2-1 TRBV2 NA TGTGCCAGCAGTGAATCTATGACTCTCCAATATGAGCAGTTCTTC CASSESMTLQYEQFF
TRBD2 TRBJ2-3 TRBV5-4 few TGTGCCAGCAGCTTGGGTGCGGGACTAGGTACAACTAGCACAGATACGCAGTATTTT CASSLGAGLGTTSTDTQYF
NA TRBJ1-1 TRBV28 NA TGTGCCAGCAGGAGGCCGAACACTGAAGCTTTCTTT CASRRPNTEAFF